This record concerns one T cell receptor beta chain sequence. The antigen this receptor binds is unknown. No base-level quality is on record; no much larger clone is a single base apart. Its CDR3 holds 14 amino acids, cysteine through phenylalanine. Only the CDR3 portion is preserved as DNA: 42 bases, with reading frame beginning at the first base. Trimming takes 7 bases from V and 2 bases from J, and the germline ends sit 12 bases apart. RNA was extracted using the RNeasy kit, and about 0.45 to 1 ug of the RNA was reverse transcribed with random hexamers. The immunoSEQ multiplex PCR assay, covering 54 Vbeta and 13 Jbeta segments, was used to amplify TCR beta CDR3 regions. Bias from PCR amplification was corrected by using a synthetic template baseline for primer optimization and for computational correction. The authors processed their data as follows. Reads were assigned to V, D and J genes according to IMGT and analyzed in immunoSEQ Analyzer, with only productive sequences retained. Clonality was calculated as one minus the Shannon entropy normalized by log2 of the number of productive unique sequences. For each patient and control, public and private clones were evaluated among the 100 most prevalent clones. Susac-specific clones were defined as absent from healthy and MS cohorts, over a thousand published viral clones and other ImmuneACCESS disease sequences. The raw public data were reprocessed by TCRdb itself: fastp quality trimming at Q25, MiXCR clonotype calling, in-frame beta chains only. Rows with a matching CDR3 protein are joined into one entry that keeps the most common DNA and genes. TCRdb's processing, not the authors', yielded these V and J calls. For this sample there are 250,000 or so distinct CDR3 sequences; over 85% appear just once. The ten largest clones represent 0.065% to 0.08% of the sample.

The data stem from a study of CD8 T cells in Susac syndrome (dated by TCRdb to about 2019). About the study as a whole: Repertoire sequencing was used to test whether CD8+ T cell activation and differentiation in Susac syndrome was antigen driven. What the authors observed across the whole study: The number of individuals in the TCR sequencing and HLA analysis was acknowledged as relatively small.

Peripheral blood CD8+ and CD4+ T cells from healthy donors, Susac syndrome patients and multiple sclerosis patients were profiled by high-throughput TCR beta sequencing. Multiple sclerosis controls were treatment-naive patients with stable or active relapsing-remitting disease fulfilling revised McDonald criteria. Bulk CD8+ and CD4+ T cells were purified by magnetic negative isolation, whereas CD8+ TEMRA cells were enriched by FACS. Blood was drawn into EDTA tubes, processed within 24 hours, and PBMCs were isolated by density gradient centrifugation. PBMCs destined for TCR sequencing were cryopreserved in liquid nitrogen and later thawed in a 37 °C water bath. Purity of sorted or isolated CD4+, CD8+ and CD8+ TEMRA cells was at least 90%.

The sample was CD4+ T cells from PBMCs. Recombination joined TRBV12-3 or TRBV12-4 with TRBJ1-3, with no reliable assignment of the D segment. The source of this sequence is a human donor with multiple sclerosis. The bases read TGTGCCAGCAACGGGATGAGCGCTGGAAACACCATATATTTT. It is translated as CASNGMSAGNTIYF.